This T cell receptor (beta chain) was profiled in a study of blood T cells in healthy people across ages. Broader study findings: Among T cells, TCR beta diversity per million cells dropped roughly linearly as age rose. Since the PBMCs were unsorted, naive and antigen-experienced cells could not be conclusively compared.

Note on this clonotype: Its antigen remains unknown.

Together with a sample-barcoded 5' primer, a J-beta primer mix was included in a second PCR lasting about 7 to 11 cycles. Tags on each cDNA molecule came from a template-switch adaptor with 12 random nucleotides. Every individual sample yielded 2.5 million or more paired-end reads (each containing CDR3). Each CDR3 protein is one row after TCRdb ran MiXCR on the 5' RACE reads. The top ten clones hold 7% to 9% of a sample with 1.5 million to 2 million distinct CDR3 sequences, 28% of them seen once. CDR3 length: 13 residues. The V gene's germline CDR1 is SNHLY and CDR2 FYNNEI. The V end was cut by 9 bases, the J end by 0 bases, with 12 bases between.

The origin of this receptor is a woman aged 30 to 39 in good health. Sequenced material: blood. The chain carries TRBV2 and TRBJ2-7; the D gene is possibly TRBD2 (6 bases). The CDR3 DNA is TGTGCCAGGAGACTAGTCGGCTCCTACGAGCAGTACTTC. This encodes CARRLVGSYEQYF.